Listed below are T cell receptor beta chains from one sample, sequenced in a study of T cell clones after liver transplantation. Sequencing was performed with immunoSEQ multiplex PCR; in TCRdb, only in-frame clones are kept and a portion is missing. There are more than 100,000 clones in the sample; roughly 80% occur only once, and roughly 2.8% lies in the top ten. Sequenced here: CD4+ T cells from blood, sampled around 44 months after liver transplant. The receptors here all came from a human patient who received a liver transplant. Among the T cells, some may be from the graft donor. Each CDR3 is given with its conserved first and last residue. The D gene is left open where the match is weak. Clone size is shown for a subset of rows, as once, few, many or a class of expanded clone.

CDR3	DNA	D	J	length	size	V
CASSLQGSGANVLTF	TGTGCCAGTAGCCTACAGGGCTCTGGGGCCAACGTCCTGACTTTC	-	TRBJ2-6	15	-	TRBV19
CASTISHSSGTAFTDTQYF	TGTGCCAGCACCATATCCCACTCTTCCGGGACAGCATTCACAGATACGCAGTATTTT	TRBD1	TRBJ2-3	19	-	TRBV2
CASSKRTSGGLADTQYF	TGTGCCAGCAGCAAGAGGACTAGCGGGGGCTTGGCAGATACGCAGTATTTT	TRBD2	TRBJ2-3	17	few	TRBV7-3
CASTQGGTAYNEQFF	TGTGCCAGCACCCAGGGGGGGACCGCCTACAATGAGCAGTTCTTC	-	TRBJ2-1	15	-	TRBV6-5
CASSPDRRVEDTQYF	TGTGCCAGTAGTCCGGACAGAAGGGTGGAAGATACGCAGTATTTT	-	TRBJ2-3	15	-	TRBV19
CAISERQGAGETQYF	TGTGCCATCAGTGAGCGACAGGGGGCGGGAGAGACCCAGTACTTC	TRBD1	TRBJ2-5	15	-	TRBV10-3
CASSLPGGGNQPQHF	TGTGCCAGCAGTTTACCTGGCGGGGGCAATCAGCCCCAGCATTTT	-	TRBJ1-5	15	-	TRBV28
CASSLTGLHGYTF	TGCGCCAGCAGCCTGACAGGATTGCATGGCTACACCTTC	-	TRBJ1-2	13	-	TRBV4-3
CATTSGGLDLQPQHF	TGTGCCACAACCTCCGGGGGCCTAGACCTTCAGCCCCAGCATTTT	-	TRBJ1-5	15	-	TRBV18
CASREQGDQPQHF	TGTGCCAGCAGGGAACAGGGAGATCAGCCCCAGCATTTT	-	TRBJ1-5	13	-	TRBV6-5
CASSFSTSYSEQYF	TGTGCCAGCAGTTTTTCGACTAGCTATAGCGAGCAGTACTTC	TRBD2	TRBJ2-7	14	-	TRBV28
CSVGLGGSSSYEQYF	TGCAGCGTTGGCTTGGGGGGGTCGAGCTCCTACGAGCAGTACTTC	TRBD2	TRBJ2-7	15	-	TRBV29-1
CASSPYDRDHTEAFF	TGCGCCAGCAGCCCCTACGACAGGGACCACACTGAAGCTTTCTTT	TRBD1	TRBJ1-1	15	few	TRBV5-1
CASSLTSGSTDTQYF	TGTGCCAGCAGCCTGACTAGCGGGAGTACAGATACGCAGTATTTT	TRBD2	TRBJ2-3	15	-	TRBV7-3
CASSTGQGRSYEQYF	TGTGCCAGTAGTACAGGACAGGGGCGCTCCTACGAGCAGTACTTC	TRBD1	TRBJ2-7	15	-	TRBV19
CASSLVPVSTDTQYF	TGTGCCAGCAGCTTAGTCCCGGTGAGCACAGATACGCAGTATTTT	-	TRBJ2-3	15	-	TRBV7-2
CASSLVGAGGINTGELFF	TGTGCCAGCAGCTTAGTAGGAGCGGGAGGGATCAACACCGGGGAGCTGTTTTTT	TRBD2	TRBJ2-2	18	-	TRBV7-6
CASSAAYEQYF	TGTGCCAGCAGTGCCGCTTACGAGCAGTACTTC	-	TRBJ2-7	11	-	TRBV2
CASSEKETQYF	TGTGCCAGCTCAGAAAAAGAGACCCAGTACTTC	-	TRBJ2-5	11	-	TRBV18
CASTSTDTQYF	TGTGCCAGCACTAGCACAGATACGCAGTATTTT	-	TRBJ2-3	11	-	TRBV6-5
CASSRSGTQTYEQYF	TGTGCCAGCAGCCGCTCCGGGACCCAGACCTACGAGCAGTACTTC	-	TRBJ2-7	15	-	TRBV7-8
CASSVDVAPVGNTEAFF	TGTGCCAGCAGCGTAGACGTCGCCCCAGTCGGGAACACTGAAGCTTTCTTT	-	TRBJ1-1	17	-	TRBV9
CASALRETQYF	TGTGCCAGCGCCCTTCGGGAGACCCAGTACTTC	-	TRBJ2-5	11	-	TRBV5-8
CASSPPGGSGANVLTF	TGTGCCAGTAGTCCGCCGGGAGGCTCTGGGGCCAACGTCCTGACTTTC	TRBD2	TRBJ2-6	16	once	TRBV19
CASSPTGDSSTDTQYF	TGTGCCAGCAGCCCCACGGGCGATTCTAGCACAGATACGCAGTATTTT	-	TRBJ2-3	16	-	TRBV7-9
CASSAPGQGNEKLFF	TGTGCCAGCAGTGCCCCGGGACAGGGAAACGAAAAACTGTTTTTT	TRBD1	TRBJ1-4	15	-	TRBV28
CASSLRDRGLLGNTIYF	TGCGCCAGCAGCCTCCGGGACAGGGGGTTACTCGGGAACACCATATATTTT	TRBD1	TRBJ1-3	17	once	TRBV4-1
CASSPPWRSGGNTIYF	TGTGCCAGCTCACCACCCTGGAGGTCCGGTGGAAACACCATATATTTT	-	TRBJ1-3	16	-	TRBV18
CASSKREAGRSQPQHF	TGTGCCAGTAGTAAGAGGGAGGCGGGACGGAGTCAGCCCCAGCATTTT	-	TRBJ1-5	16	once	TRBV19
CASSGSGASTDTQYF	TGTGCCAGCAGCGGGTCAGGGGCTAGCACAGATACGCAGTATTTT	-	TRBJ2-3	15	-	TRBV21-1
CASSLEGLSYNEQFF	TGTGCCAGCAGCTTAGAGGGACTCTCCTACAATGAGCAGTTCTTC	-	TRBJ2-1	15	-	TRBV7-3
CSVEARQGMNTEAFF	TGCAGCGTTGAAGCCCGGCAGGGGATGAACACTGAAGCTTTCTTT	-	TRBJ1-1	15	few	TRBV29-1
CASIHAGLAGEDTQYF	TGTGCCAGCATACACGCCGGACTAGCGGGAGAGGATACGCAGTATTTT	TRBD2	TRBJ2-3	16	-	TRBV28
CASKSRGEQTQYF	TGTGCCAGCAAGAGTCGAGGAGAGCAGACCCAGTACTTC	-	TRBJ2-5	13	-	TRBV27
CASSLGGTDYEQFF	TGCGCCAGCAGCTTGGGGGGGACTGACTATGAGCAGTTCTTC	-	TRBJ2-1	14	-	TRBV5-1
CASSSTQGSEQYF	TGTGCCAGCAGCTCAACACAGGGTTCCGAGCAGTACTTC	-	TRBJ2-7	13	-	TRBV11-2
CASSLTGKDTEAFF	TGTGCCAGCAGCTTGACAGGGAAGGACACTGAAGCTTTCTTT	TRBD1	TRBJ1-1	14	-	TRBV7-2
CSVGWVAGAEQYF	TGCAGCGTGGGTTGGGTGGCAGGGGCCGAGCAGTACTTC	-	TRBJ2-7	13	-	TRBV29-1
CASTLDRAGEQFF	TGTGCCAGCACCTTGGACCGGGCGGGTGAGCAGTTCTTC	-	TRBJ2-1	13	-	TRBV6-5
CASRAEITWYF	TGTGCCAGCAGGGCCGAAATCACTTGGTACTTC	-	TRBJ2-5	11	-	TRBV2
CASSFDSSYEQYF	TGTGCCAGCAGCTTTGACAGCTCCTACGAGCAGTACTTC	-	TRBJ2-7	13	-	TRBV13
CASSQGGSYNEQFF	TGTGCCAGCAGCCAAGGCGGTTCTTACAATGAGCAGTTCTTC	-	TRBJ2-1	14	-	TRBV4-2
CASSLTISKNSPLHF	TGCGCCAGCAGCTTGACTATTTCGAAGAATTCACCCCTCCACTTT	-	TRBJ1-6	15	-	TRBV5-1
CASSWGLAGGETQYF	TGTGCCAGCAGCTGGGGACTAGCGGGAGGAGAGACCCAGTACTTC	TRBD2	TRBJ2-5	15	-	TRBV7-8
CASSEVGNQPQHF	TGTGCCAGCAGCGAAGTAGGCAATCAGCCCCAGCATTTT	-	TRBJ1-5	13	few	TRBV7-2
CASSPLSGDQETQYF	TGTGCCAGCTCACCACTGTCAGGGGACCAAGAGACCCAGTACTTC	-	TRBJ2-5	15	-	TRBV18
CASSPRGLRETQYF	TGTGCCAGCAGCCCTAGGGGGCTGAGGGAGACCCAGTACTTC	TRBD1	TRBJ2-5	14	-	TRBV7-9
CSVEVSRGQGGYTF	TGCAGCGTTGAAGTTTCCAGGGGGCAAGGTGGCTACACCTTC	TRBD1	TRBJ1-2	14	-	TRBV29-1
CASSQRRGNLQETQYF	TGTGCCAGCAGCCAGAGGCGTGGGAACTTGCAAGAGACCCAGTACTTC	-	TRBJ2-5	16	-	TRBV14
CASIAQQGNTIYF	TGTGCCAGCATAGCACAACAGGGAAACACCATATATTTT	-	TRBJ1-3	13	-	TRBV7-9
CASSDAGPGNTIYF	TGTGCCAGCAGCGACGCGGGTCCTGGAAACACCATATATTTT	-	TRBJ1-3	14	-	TRBV9
CASSPTGLNTEAFF	TGTGCCAGCAGCCCCACAGGGTTGAACACTGAAGCTTTCTTT	-	TRBJ1-1	14	-	TRBV5-6
CASSVVGNSYNEQFF	TGTGCCAGCAGCGTAGTGGGTAATTCCTACAATGAGCAGTTCTTC	-	TRBJ2-1	15	-	TRBV9
CASSQQSNQPQHF	TGTGCCAGCAGCCAACAGAGCAATCAGCCCCAGCATTTT	-	TRBJ1-5	13	-	TRBV4-2
CASSQGPVSQYF	TGTGCCAGCAGCCAAGGCCCCGTGAGTCAGTACTTC	-	TRBJ2-5	12	-	TRBV2
CASSYVTGGGGNTIYF	TGTGCCAGCAGTTACGTCACAGGGGGCGGTGGAAACACCATATATTTT	TRBD1	TRBJ1-3	16	-	TRBV6-6
CASSVEGSTGYTF	TGTGCCAGCAGCGTAGAGGGCAGCACGGGCTACACCTTC	-	TRBJ1-2	13	-	TRBV9
CASSLAPQKFNEAFF	TGCGCCAGCAGCTTGGCCCCCCAGAAATTCAATGAAGCTTTCTTT	-	TRBJ1-1	15	once	TRBV5-1
CAIRGGAGTEAFF	TGTGCCATCAGGGGGGGCGCGGGCACTGAAGCTTTCTTT	-	TRBJ1-1	13	-	TRBV21-1